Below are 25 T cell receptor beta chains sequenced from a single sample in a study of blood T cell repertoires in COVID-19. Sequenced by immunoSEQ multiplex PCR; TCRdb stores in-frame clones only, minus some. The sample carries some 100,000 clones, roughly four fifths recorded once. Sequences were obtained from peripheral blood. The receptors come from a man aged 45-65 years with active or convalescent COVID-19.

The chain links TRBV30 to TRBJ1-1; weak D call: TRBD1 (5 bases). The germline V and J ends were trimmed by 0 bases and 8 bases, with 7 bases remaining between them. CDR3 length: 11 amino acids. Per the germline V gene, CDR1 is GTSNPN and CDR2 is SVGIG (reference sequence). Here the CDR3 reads CAWSVGAEAFF. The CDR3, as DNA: TGTGCCTGGAGTGTAGGGGCCGAAGCTTTCTTT.

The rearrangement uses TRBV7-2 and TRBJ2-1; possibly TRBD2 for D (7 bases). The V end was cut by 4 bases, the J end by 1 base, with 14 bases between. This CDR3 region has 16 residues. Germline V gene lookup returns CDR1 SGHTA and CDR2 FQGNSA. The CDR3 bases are TGTGCCAGCAGCTCAAGGGGGGGGGATTCCTACAATGAGCAGTTCTTC. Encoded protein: CASSSRGGDSYNEQFF.

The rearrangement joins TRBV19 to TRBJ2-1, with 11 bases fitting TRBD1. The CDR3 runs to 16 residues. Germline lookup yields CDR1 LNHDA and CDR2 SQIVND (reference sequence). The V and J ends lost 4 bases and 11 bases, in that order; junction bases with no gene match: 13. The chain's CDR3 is CASSTRTGGVLRKQFF. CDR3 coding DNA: TGTGCCAGTAGTACAAGGACAGGGGGCGTCCTTAGGAAGCAGTTCTTC.

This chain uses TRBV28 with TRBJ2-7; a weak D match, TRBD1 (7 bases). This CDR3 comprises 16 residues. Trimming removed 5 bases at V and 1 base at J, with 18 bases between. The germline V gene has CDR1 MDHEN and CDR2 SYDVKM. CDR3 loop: CASSAVDRTTSYEQYF. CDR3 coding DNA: TGTGCCAGCAGTGCCGTGGACAGGACTACTTCCTACGAGCAGTACTTC.

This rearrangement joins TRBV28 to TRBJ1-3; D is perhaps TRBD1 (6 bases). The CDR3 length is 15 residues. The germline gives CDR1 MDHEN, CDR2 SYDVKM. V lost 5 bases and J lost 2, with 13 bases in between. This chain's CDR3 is CASSPGQLTGNTIYF. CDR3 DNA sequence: TGTGCCAGCAGTCCGGGACAACTTACTGGAAACACCATATATTTT.

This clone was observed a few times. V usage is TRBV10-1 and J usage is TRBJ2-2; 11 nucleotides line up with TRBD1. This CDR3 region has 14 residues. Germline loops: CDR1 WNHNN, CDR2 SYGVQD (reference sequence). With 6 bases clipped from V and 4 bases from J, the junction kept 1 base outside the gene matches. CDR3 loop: CASRGQGATGELFF. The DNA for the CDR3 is TGCGCCAGCAGAGGACAGGGGGCCACCGGGGAGCTGTTTTTT.

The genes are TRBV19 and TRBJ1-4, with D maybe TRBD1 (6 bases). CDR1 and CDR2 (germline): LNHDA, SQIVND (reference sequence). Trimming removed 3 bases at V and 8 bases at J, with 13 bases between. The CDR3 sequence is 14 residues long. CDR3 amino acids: CASSIPGENEKLFF. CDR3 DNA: TGTGCCAGTAGTATCCCAGGGGAAAACGAAAAACTGTTTTTT.

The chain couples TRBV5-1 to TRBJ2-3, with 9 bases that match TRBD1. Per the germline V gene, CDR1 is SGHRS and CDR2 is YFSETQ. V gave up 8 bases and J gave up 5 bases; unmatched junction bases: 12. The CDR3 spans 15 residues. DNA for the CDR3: TGCGCCAGTACCTTTGGACAGGGGCTGGGAGATACGCAGTATTTT. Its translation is CASTFGQGLGDTQYF.

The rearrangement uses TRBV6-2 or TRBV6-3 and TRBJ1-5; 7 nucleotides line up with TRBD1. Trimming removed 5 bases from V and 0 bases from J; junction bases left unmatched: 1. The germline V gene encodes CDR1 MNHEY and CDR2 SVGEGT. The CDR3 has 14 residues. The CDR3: CASSTGVSNQPQHF. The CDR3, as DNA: TGTGCCAGCAGTACAGGGGTTAGCAATCAGCCCCAGCATTTT.

CDR3: CASSQNQGAATEAFF. The CDR3 DNA follows: TGTGCCAGCAGCCAAAATCAGGGGGCTGCCACTGAAGCTTTCTTT. The chain uses TRBV6-2 or TRBV6-3 and TRBJ1-1; 8 nucleotides align to TRBD1. V trimming: 6 bases; J trimming: 4 bases; junction bases outside the gene matches: 10. The CDR3 contains 15 residues. From germline, CDR1 is MNHEY and CDR2 SVGEGT.

The chain's CDR3 is CSVSDRGGWQETQYF. The CDR3 DNA reads TGCAGCGTTTCGGACAGGGGAGGGTGGCAAGAGACCCAGTACTTC. The chain links TRBV29-1 to TRBJ2-5; 9 bases are shared with TRBD1. This CDR3 has 15 residues. Germline lookup yields CDR1 SQVTM and CDR2 ANQGSEA. With 5 bases clipped from V and 2 bases from J, the junction kept 9 bases outside the gene matches.

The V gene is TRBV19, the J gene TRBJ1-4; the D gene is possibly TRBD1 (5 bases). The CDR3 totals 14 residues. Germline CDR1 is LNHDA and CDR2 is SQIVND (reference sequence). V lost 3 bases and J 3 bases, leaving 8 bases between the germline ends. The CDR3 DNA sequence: TGTGCCAGTAGTATTACGGGGGCTAATGAAAAACTGTTTTTT. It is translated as CASSITGANEKLFF.

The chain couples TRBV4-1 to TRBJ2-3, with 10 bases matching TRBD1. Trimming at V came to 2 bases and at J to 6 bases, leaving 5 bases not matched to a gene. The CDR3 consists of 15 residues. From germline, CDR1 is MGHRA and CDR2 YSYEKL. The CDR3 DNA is TGCGCCAGCAGCCAAAGACAGGGGGCGATGGATACGCAGTATTTT. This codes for CASSQRQGAMDTQYF.

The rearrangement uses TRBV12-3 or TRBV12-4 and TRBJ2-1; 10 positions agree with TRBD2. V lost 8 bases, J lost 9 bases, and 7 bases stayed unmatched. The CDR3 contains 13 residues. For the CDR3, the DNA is TGTGCCAGCCATAGCGGGGGGCGTAGTGAGCAGTTCTTC. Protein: CASHSGGRSEQFF.

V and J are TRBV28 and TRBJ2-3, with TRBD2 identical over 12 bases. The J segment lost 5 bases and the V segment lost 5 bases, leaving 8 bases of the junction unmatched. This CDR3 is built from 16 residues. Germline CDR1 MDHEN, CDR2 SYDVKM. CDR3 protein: CASSATSGGTVDTQYF. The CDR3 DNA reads TGTGCCAGCAGTGCGACTAGCGGGGGTACTGTAGATACGCAGTATTTT. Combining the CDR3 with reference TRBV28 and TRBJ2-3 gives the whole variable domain DVKVTQSSRYLVKRTGEKVFLECVQDMDHENMFWYRQDPGLGLRLIYFSYDVKMKEKGDIPEGYSVSREKKERFSLILESASTNQTSMYLCASSATSGGTVDTQYFGPGTRLTVL.

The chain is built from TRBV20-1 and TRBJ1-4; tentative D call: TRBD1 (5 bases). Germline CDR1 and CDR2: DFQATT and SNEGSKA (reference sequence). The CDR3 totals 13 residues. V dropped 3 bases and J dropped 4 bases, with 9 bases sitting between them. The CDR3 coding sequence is TGCAGTGCTAGTCGACAGAGTAATGAAAAACTGTTTTTT. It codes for CSASRQSNEKLFF.

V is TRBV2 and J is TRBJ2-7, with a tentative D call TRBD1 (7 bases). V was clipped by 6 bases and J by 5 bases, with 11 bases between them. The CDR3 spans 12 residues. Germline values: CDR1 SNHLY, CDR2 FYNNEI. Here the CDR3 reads CASSLRGDEQYF. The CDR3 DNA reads TGTGCCAGCAGCCTCAGGGGGGACGAGCAGTACTTC. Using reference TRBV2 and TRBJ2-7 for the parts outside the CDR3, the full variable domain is EPEVTQTPSHQVTQMGQEVILRCVPISNHLYFYWYRQILGQKVEFLVSFYNNEISEKSEIFDDQFSVERPDGSNFTLKIRSTKLEDSAMYFCASSLRGDEQYFGPGTRLTVT.

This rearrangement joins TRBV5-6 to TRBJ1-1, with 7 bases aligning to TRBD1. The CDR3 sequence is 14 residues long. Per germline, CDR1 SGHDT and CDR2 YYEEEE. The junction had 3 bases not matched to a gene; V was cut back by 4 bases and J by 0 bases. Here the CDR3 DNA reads TGTGCCAGCAGCCGGGGACAGATGAACACTGAAGCTTTCTTT. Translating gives CASSRGQMNTEAFF.

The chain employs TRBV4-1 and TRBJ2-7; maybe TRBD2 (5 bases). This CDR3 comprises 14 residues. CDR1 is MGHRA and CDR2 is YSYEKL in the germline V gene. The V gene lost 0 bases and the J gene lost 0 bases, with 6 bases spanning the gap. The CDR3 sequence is CASSQDGGSYEQYV. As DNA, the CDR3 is TGCGCCAGCAGCCAAGATGGAGGCTCCTACGAGCAGTACGTC.

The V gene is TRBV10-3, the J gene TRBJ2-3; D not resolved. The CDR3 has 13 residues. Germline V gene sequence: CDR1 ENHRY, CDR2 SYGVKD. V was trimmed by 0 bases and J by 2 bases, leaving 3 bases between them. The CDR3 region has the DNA TGTGCCATCAGTGAGTCCAACACAGATACGCAGTATTTT. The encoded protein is CAISESNTDTQYF.

This CDR3 reads CASSLSGSEETQYF. CDR3 DNA sequence: TGTGCCAGCAGCTTATCGGGATCGGAAGAGACCCAGTACTTC. The chain couples TRBV7-2 to TRBJ2-5; D may be TRBD2 (5 bases). The CDR3 has 14 amino acids. Germline V gives CDR1 SGHTA, CDR2 FQGNSA. The germline V and J ends were trimmed by 2 bases and 3 bases, with 10 bases remaining between them.

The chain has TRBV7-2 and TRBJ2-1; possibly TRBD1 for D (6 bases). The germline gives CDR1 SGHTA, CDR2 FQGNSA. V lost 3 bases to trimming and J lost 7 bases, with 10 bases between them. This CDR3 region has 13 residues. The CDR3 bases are TGTGCCAGCAGCTTCTCTCAGGGGAATGAGCAGTTCTTC. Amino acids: CASSFSQGNEQFF. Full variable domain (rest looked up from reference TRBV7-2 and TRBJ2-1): GAGVSQSPSNKVTEKGKDVELRCDPISGHTALYWYRQSLGQGLEFLIYFQGNSAPDKSGLPSDRFSAERTGGSVSTLTIQRTQQEDSAVYLCASSFSQGNEQFFGPGTRLTVL.

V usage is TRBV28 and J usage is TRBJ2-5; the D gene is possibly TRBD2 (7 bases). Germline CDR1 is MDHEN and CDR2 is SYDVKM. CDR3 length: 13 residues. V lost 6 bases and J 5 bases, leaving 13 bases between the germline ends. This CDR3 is CASRAGGLETQYF. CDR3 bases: TGTGCCAGCAGAGCCGGGGGGCTGGAGACCCAGTACTTC.

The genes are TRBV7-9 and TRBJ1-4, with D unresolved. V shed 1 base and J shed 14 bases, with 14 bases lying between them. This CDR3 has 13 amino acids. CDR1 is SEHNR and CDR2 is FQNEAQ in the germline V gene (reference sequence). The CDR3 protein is CASSLDLREALFF. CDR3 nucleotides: TGTGCCAGCAGCTTAGATTTGAGGGAGGCTCTGTTTTTT.

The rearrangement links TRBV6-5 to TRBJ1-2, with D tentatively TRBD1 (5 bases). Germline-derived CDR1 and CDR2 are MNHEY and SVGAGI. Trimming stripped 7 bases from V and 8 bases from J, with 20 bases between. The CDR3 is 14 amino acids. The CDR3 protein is CASMETAISRGYTF. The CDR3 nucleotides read TGTGCCAGCATGGAGACAGCCATCTCGCGGGGCTACACCTTC.